Listed below are T cell receptor beta chains from one sample, sequenced in a study of lymphopenia after photon versus proton radiotherapy. The protocol was immunoSEQ multiplex PCR, while the TCRdb copy is restricted to in-frame clones and leaves out a portion. The table lists about 26,000 clones, about nine tenths of them singletons. The starting material was peripheral blood, obtained from a patient treated with photon-based radiotherapy. The receptor source for this set is a woman aged 45-65 years with cholangiocarcinoma. The CDR3 runs from the conserved cysteine through the conserved F or W. The D gene is left open where the match is weak. A clone size is listed for some rows: how often the clone was seen (once, few, many), or a class if it is expanded.

>TRBJ2-7|TRBV9|-|-
TGTGCCAGCAGCGGCGACAGCTGGCACGAGCAGTACTTC
CASSGDSWHEQYF
>TRBJ2-5|TRBV12-5|-|TRBD2
TGTGCTAGTGGTTTGGCGGGGGGGCACAGGACCCAGTACTTC
CASGLAGGHRTQYF
>TRBJ2-1|TRBV10-3|-|-
TGTGCCATCAGTGATCTTGGCTCCTACAATGAGCAGTTCTTC
CAISDLGSYNEQFF
>TRBJ1-4|TRBV5-1|-|-
TGCGCCAGCAGCTTTGACCCGGGAGAGGTGGAAAAACTGTTTTTT
CASSFDPGEVEKLFF
>TRBJ1-1|TRBV9|-|-
TGTGCCAGCAGCCCCACCGCGATATACACTGAAGCTTTCTTT
CASSPTAIYTEAFF
>TRBJ1-5|TRBV30|-|TRBD1
TGTGCCTGGGGACAGGGGACTGAGCCCCAGCATTTT
CAWGQGTEPQHF
>TRBJ2-3|TRBV6-6|once|TRBD2
TGTGCCAGCAGTTACTTTTCAAGCGGGGGGGGCGGCACGCAGTATTTT
CASSYFSSGGGGTQYF
>TRBJ2-3|TRBV18|-|-
TGTGCCAGCCAGGGACTTCTTTCAGATACGCAGTATTTT
CASQGLLSDTQYF
>TRBJ1-1|TRBV7-2|-|-
TGTGCCAGCAGCTTAGCAGGGGCGCGGGTCTCTATGAACACTGAAGCTTTCTTT
CASSLAGARVSMNTEAFF
>TRBJ1-1|TRBV29-1|-|-
TGCAGCGTTGAATTTCAGTTTGAAGCTTTCTTT
CSVEFQFEAFF
>TRBJ1-5|TRBV10-3|-|-
TGTGCCATCAGTGAAAACGGTAGCAATCAGCCCCAGCATTTT
CAISENGSNQPQHF
>TRBJ1-5|TRBV6-6|-|-
TGTGCCAGCACCAAACAGGGAGACCAGCCCCAGCATTTT
CASTKQGDQPQHF
>TRBJ2-1|TRBV28|-|TRBD2
TGTGCCAGCACGGATAGCGGGGGTGGCGAGCAGTTCTTC
CASTDSGGGEQFF
>TRBJ1-1|TRBV7-2|-|-
TGTGCCAGCAGCTTAGCTGGGCCTGTGGCGAGGGCTTTCTTT
CASSLAGPVARAFF
>TRBJ1-4|TRBV4-1|-|-
TGCGCCAGCAGCCAAATCGACGGGCGTAATGAAAAACTGTTTTTT
CASSQIDGRNEKLFF
>TRBJ1-1|TRBV5-1|-|-
TGCGCCAGCAGTCAGCCGGGGGGCACTGAAGCTTTCTTT
CASSQPGGTEAFF
>TRBJ2-7|TRBV6-5|-|-
TGTGCCAGCAGTTACGGTTCATCCCGGGCCTACGAGCAGTACTTC
CASSYGSSRAYEQYF
>TRBJ1-5|TRBV7-9|-|-
TGTGCCAGCAGCTTCGCAGGGCTGATAGGCAATCAGCCCCAGCATTTT
CASSFAGLIGNQPQHF
>TRBJ1-3|TRBV7-2|-|-
TGTGCCAGCAGCTTAGGGGGATATTCTGGAAACACCATATATTTT
CASSLGGYSGNTIYF
>TRBJ1-2|TRBV29-1|once|-
TGCAGCGTCTCCCCCGGGGACGGCTATGGCTACACCTTC
CSVSPGDGYGYTF
>TRBJ1-5|TRBV7-2|few|-
TGTGCCAGCAGCTTAGAGAGGGATCAGCCCCAGCATTTT
CASSLERDQPQHF
>TRBJ1-1|TRBV13|once|-
TGTGCCAGCAGCTCCGGACTGATGAACACTGAAGCTTTCTTT
CASSSGLMNTEAFF
>TRBJ2-3|TRBV10-3|-|TRBD2
TGTGCCATCAGTGGACCGCTAGCGGGGCTCACAGATACGCAGTATTTT
CAISGPLAGLTDTQYF
>TRBJ2-1|TRBV20-1|-|-
TGCAGTGCTAGTTCGTTCAATGAGCAGTTCTTC
CSASSFNEQFF
>TRBJ2-2|TRBV30|-|-
TGTGCCTGGAGTGTACGAGGGGGTGGCGGGGAGCTGTTTTTT
CAWSVRGGGGELFF
>TRBJ1-6|TRBV10-3|-|-
TGTGCCATCAGTGAAGCGGACAGTTCACCCCTCCACTTT
CAISEADSSPLHF
>TRBJ2-5|TRBV5-1|once|-
TGCGCCAGTTCCGCCGGCGAAGGCAGGGAGACCCAGTACTTC
CASSAGEGRETQYF
>TRBJ2-3|TRBV30|-|TRBD2
TGTGCCTGGAATAGTCTAGCGGGGGGAGGGACAGATACGCAGTATTTT
CAWNSLAGGGTDTQYF
>TRBJ1-1|TRBV27|-|-
TGTGCCAGCAGTTCCCCGGCACAAATTAATGAAGCTTTCTTT
CASSSPAQINEAFF
>TRBJ1-1|TRBV7-9|-|-
TGTGCCAGCAGCTTTTACGGTGTTGAAGCTTTCTTT
CASSFYGVEAFF
>TRBJ2-7|TRBV7-6|-|TRBD1
TGTGCCAGCAGCTTAGGCGCTGGGACAGCCACCTACGAGCAGTACTTC
CASSLGAGTATYEQYF
>TRBJ1-1|TRBV6-5|-|-
TGTGCCAGCAGTTACAACGGGGGGCAGGGAGATACTGAAGCTTTCTTT
CASSYNGGQGDTEAFF
>TRBJ1-6|TRBV7-2|-|-
TGTGCCAGCAGCTTAGAAATGGTCTGGAGCAATTCACCCCTCCACTTT
CASSLEMVWSNSPLHF
>TRBJ1-2|TRBV19|-|TRBD1
TGTGCCAGTAGTCGGGCAGGGGGCGGGAACTATGGCTACACCTTC
CASSRAGGGNYGYTF
>TRBJ1-2|TRBV27|-|-
TGTGCCAGCAGGTCGACAGGCTCAATCTATGGCTACACCTTC
CASRSTGSIYGYTF
>TRBJ2-5|TRBV5-6|-|-
TGTGCCAGCAGCTTGGCGGTTTGGCAGACCCAGTACTTC
CASSLAVWQTQYF
>TRBJ1-1|TRBV4-3|-|-
TGCGCCAGCAGCCAAGATCCGCTAGGGGCCGGGCACACTGAAGCTTTCTTT
CASSQDPLGAGHTEAFF
>TRBJ2-7|TRBV18|-|TRBD2
TGTGCCAGCTCACCACAGAGTAAAAGGTCGGGACTATCCTACGAGCAGTACTTC
CASSPQSKRSGLSYEQYF
>TRBJ2-1|TRBV7-9|-|TRBD2
TGTGCCAGCACCCCGGGGGCGGGGGGGCTCAGGAATGAGCAGTTCTTC
CASTPGAGGLRNEQFF
>TRBJ2-1|TRBV7-9|once|-
TGTGCCAGCAGCTTAGGGGCAGGCGACAATGAGCAGTTCTTC
CASSLGAGDNEQFF
>TRBJ1-5|TRBV2|-|-
TGTGCCAGCACAACCGAGGGAAATCAGCCCCAGCATTTT
CASTTEGNQPQHF
>TRBJ1-1|TRBV7-9|-|-
TGTGCCAGCAGCCTTTACGGGGATTTGGGCACTGAAGCTTTCTTT
CASSLYGDLGTEAFF
>TRBJ2-2|TRBV7-2|-|TRBD2
TGTGCCAGCAGCCGGACTAGCGGGGGGATCGGGGAGCTGTTTTTT
CASSRTSGGIGELFF
>TRBJ2-5|TRBV7-6|-|TRBD2
TGTGCCAGCAGCTTAGGCGGGGGAGGGGTCTGGGAGACCCAGTACTTC
CASSLGGGGVWETQYF
>TRBJ2-5|TRBV12-5|-|TRBD2
TGTGCTAGTGGTTCAGGACTAGGGCAAGAGACCCAGTACTTC
CASGSGLGQETQYF
>TRBJ1-2|TRBV27|-|TRBD1
TGTGCCAGCAGTTTCTACCCTCTGGGACAGGGTACGGATGGCTACACCTTC
CASSFYPLGQGTDGYTF
>TRBJ2-6|TRBV27|-|-
TGTGCCAGCAGTTTCATAGGTTCTGGGGCCAACGTCCTGACTTTC
CASSFIGSGANVLTF
>TRBJ1-5|TRBV2|few|-
TGTGCCAGCAGCCCGGACAGCCCCAATCAGCCCCAGCATTTT
CASSPDSPNQPQHF
>TRBJ2-5|TRBV7-2|-|TRBD1
TGTGCCAGCAGTTCGAGACAGGGCCCCCGAGAGACCCAGTACTTC
CASSSRQGPRETQYF
>TRBJ1-5|TRBV18|medium-sized|-
TGTGCCAGCTCACCAAAAATCGGCGCCGGTCAGCCCCAGCATTTT
CASSPKIGAGQPQHF
>TRBJ1-4|TRBV7-9|-|TRBD1
TGTGCCTTCGACAGGGGGGCTGAAAAACTGTTTTTT
CAFDRGAEKLFF
>TRBJ1-1|TRBV7-9|-|-
TGTGCCAGCACCCTTACAGTGAACACTGAAGCTTTCTTT
CASTLTVNTEAFF
>TRBJ1-2|TRBV6-1|-|TRBD1
TGTGCCAGCAGTGAAACAGGGGTTTGGGGCTATGGCTACACCTTC
CASSETGVWGYGYTF
>TRBJ1-3|TRBV7-2|few|TRBD1
TGTGCCAGCAGCTTCCGGGACAGCTCCTCTGGAAACACCATATATTTT
CASSFRDSSSGNTIYF